The entry below describes one T cell receptor beta chain. What it binds is not known. These data come from a study of T-cell memory formation after mild COVID-19. Broader study findings: Certain responding clones were present in pre-infection memory, suggesting participation of cross-reactive memory. CD4+ contracting clones lay mainly in CM and EM, CD8+ ones in EMRA.

After 5'RACE with constant-segment primers, TCR alpha and TCR beta cDNA libraries carrying sample barcodes and UMIs were obtained. TCRdb reprocessed the 5' RACE reads via MiXCR and lists one record per CDR3 protein. In the table there are about 110,000 distinct CDR3 sequences, about 18% of which are singletons. This CDR3 has 13 residues. V gave up 3 bases and J gave up 5 bases, with 10 bases separating them. The sequencing sample was made of PBMCs or a T cell subset sorted from them (not recorded which). The receptor's source is a man younger than 35 who had mild COVID-19 (a few samples of this study predate the infection). Cell type and time point are not known. The V and J genes are TRBV12-3 or TRBV12-4 and TRBJ2-5, with D perhaps matching TRBD2 (6 bases). This CDR3 reads CASSFAGPETQYF. For the CDR3, the DNA is TGTGCCAGCAGTTTTGCGGGGCCGGAGACCCAGTACTTC.